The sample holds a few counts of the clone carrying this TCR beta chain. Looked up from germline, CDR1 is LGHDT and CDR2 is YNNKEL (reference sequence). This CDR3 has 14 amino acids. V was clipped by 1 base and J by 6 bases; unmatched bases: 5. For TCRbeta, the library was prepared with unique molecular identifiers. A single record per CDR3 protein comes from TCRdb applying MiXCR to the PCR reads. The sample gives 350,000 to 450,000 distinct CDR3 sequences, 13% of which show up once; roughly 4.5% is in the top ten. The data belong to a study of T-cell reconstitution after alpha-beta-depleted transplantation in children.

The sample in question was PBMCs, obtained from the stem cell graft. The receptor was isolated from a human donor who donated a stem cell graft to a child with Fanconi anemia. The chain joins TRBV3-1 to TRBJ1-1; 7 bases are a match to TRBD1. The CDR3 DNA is TGTGCCAGCAGCCAAGCCGGCAGGGGGGCTGAAGCTTTCTTT. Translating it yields CASSQAGRGAEAFF.